What follows are 21 T cell receptor beta chains derived from one specimen sequenced in a study of shared clonotypes between healthy human individuals. TCRdb's table, derived via immunoSEQ multiplex PCR, lists solely in-frame clones and lacks some. Found here are about 2.4 million clones, approximately 92% of them singletons; the top ten hold roughly 0.13%. Material for sequencing was naive CD4+ T cells sorted from blood. Subset reported: CD45RA+ positively selected. The receptors derive from a man aged 18 to 29 in good health.

This chain joins TRBV5-8 and TRBJ2-2; possible D gene TRBD1, 6 bases. CDR1 and CDR2 (germline): SGHTS, YDEGEE. Trimming shortened V by 0 bases and J by 4 bases, and 7 bases separated the two germline ends. The CDR3 has 14 residues. This chain's CDR3 is CASSLGRGTGELFF. In DNA, the CDR3 is TGTGCCAGCAGCTTGGGCAGGGGCACCGGGGAGCTGTTTTTT.

In this sample, this clone turned up a few times. This chain links TRBV30 with TRBJ1-2; D remains unclear. CDR3 length: 11 amino acids. From germline, CDR1 is GTSNPN and CDR2 SVGIG (reference sequence). V lost 4 bases and J 11 bases, leaving 14 bases between the germline ends. CDR3 DNA: TGTGCCTGGACCCGCATAAGATCGTACACCTTC. It encodes CAWTRIRSYTF.

This chain links TRBV19 with TRBJ1-1, with 8 bases lining up with TRBD1. The junction had 7 bases not matched to a gene; V was cut back by 4 bases and J by 0 bases. This CDR3 is built from 16 residues. Germline CDR1 LNHDA, CDR2 SQIVND (reference sequence). This CDR3 is CASSTSPGQVNTEAFF. The CDR3 nucleotides read TGTGCCAGTAGTACATCTCCGGGACAGGTGAACACTGAAGCTTTCTTT.

The CDR3 sequence: CASSLYQGANYGYTF. For the CDR3, the DNA is TGTGCCAGCAGCTTGTATCAGGGGGCTAACTATGGCTACACCTTC. The V call is TRBV5-4, the J call TRBJ1-2, with 7 bases identical to TRBD1. The trim removed 1 base at V and 0 bases at J, leaving 3 bases unmatched. Germline V gives CDR1 SGHNT, CDR2 YYREEE (reference sequence). The length of the CDR3 is 15 residues.

This clone was counted between two and nine times. The rearrangement uses TRBV18 and TRBJ1-1; D gene unclear. Germline V gives CDR1 KGHSH, CDR2 LQKENI. V was trimmed by 4 bases and J by 1 base, leaving 10 bases between them. The CDR3 consists of 14 residues. CDR3: CASSLTEENTEAFF. The CDR3 DNA reads as TGTGCCAGCTCACTTACGGAGGAGAACACTGAAGCTTTCTTT.

This chain uses TRBV5-4 with TRBJ2-7; D call uncertain. V dropped 0 bases and J dropped 4 bases, with 5 bases sitting between them. This CDR3 has 12 residues. Germline V CDR1 and CDR2: SGHNT, YYREEE (reference sequence). This CDR3 reads CASSLEFYEQYF. The CDR3 DNA follows: TGTGCCAGCAGCTTGGAGTTTTACGAGCAGTACTTC.

This chain joins TRBV28 and TRBJ2-1; a possible D gene is TRBD2 (5 bases). The V gene's germline CDR1 is MDHEN and CDR2 SYDVKM. With 6 bases removed from V and 0 bases from J, the gap between germline ends came to 12 bases. The CDR3 totals 15 residues. CDR3 sequence: CASSRHGSSYNEQFF. In nucleotides, the CDR3 is TGTGCCAGCAGCCGACATGGGAGCTCCTACAATGAGCAGTTCTTC.

This rearrangement joins TRBV18 to TRBJ1-2, with D tentatively TRBD1 (5 bases). The CDR3 extends over 16 amino acids. V was clipped by 2 bases and J by 4 bases, with 17 bases between them. Germline lookup yields CDR1 KGHSH and CDR2 LQKENI. The CDR3 DNA reads as TGTGCCAGCTCACCATTAAAGGGGCACCTGGGCTATGGCTACACCTTC. Its protein product is CASSPLKGHLGYGYTF.

The rearrangement uses TRBV7-3 and TRBJ1-6, with 10 bases matching TRBD1. Germline V CDR1 and CDR2: SGHTA, FQGTGA. The CDR3 spans 15 residues. V trimming: 3 bases; J trimming: 8 bases; junction bases outside the gene matches: 4. The CDR3 sequence is CASSLSGTGDSPLHF. The CDR3 DNA sequence: TGTGCCAGCAGCTTGTCGGGGACAGGGGATTCACCCCTCCACTTT.

J is TRBJ2-7 and V is TRBV6-1, with 8 bases aligning to TRBD2. The CDR3 runs 15 residues. The germline V gene has CDR1 MNHNS and CDR2 SASEGT. V was pared by 6 bases and J by 6 bases, with 13 bases of the junction left unmatched. The CDR3 reads CASRAAGLVTGEQYF. The CDR3, as DNA: TGTGCCAGCAGGGCGGCGGGACTAGTCACGGGCGAGCAGTACTTC.

The chain is built from TRBV28 and TRBJ1-2; a possible D gene is TRBD1 (5 bases). Germline V gene lookup returns CDR1 MDHEN and CDR2 SYDVKM. V lost 4 bases and J lost 8, with 14 bases in between. The CDR3 covers 13 residues. CDR3 sequence reads: CASSSQGLRGYTF. The DNA for the CDR3 is TGTGCCAGCAGTTCCCAGGGCCTACGGGGCTACACCTTC.

The chain employs TRBV6-5 and TRBJ2-1; 13 bases fit TRBD2. This CDR3 has 16 residues. The germline V gene has CDR1 MNHEY and CDR2 SVGAGI. Trimming removed 0 bases from V and 7 bases from J; junction bases left unmatched: 3. CDR3 protein: CASSYSTSGRSNEQFF. The CDR3 DNA reads as TGTGCCAGCAGTTACTCGACTAGCGGGAGGTCTAATGAGCAGTTCTTC.

This chain connects TRBV19 to TRBJ1-2; D not certain. The germline CDR1 and CDR2 sequences are LNHDA and SQIVND (reference sequence). This CDR3 contains 13 residues. Between the trimmed V and J ends, which lost 9 bases and 2 bases, there was a span of 13 bases. The DNA of the CDR3 is TGTGCCAGCCGCGGGTTAAGCAACTATGGCTACACCTTC. It specifies CASRGLSNYGYTF.

The chain has TRBV30 and TRBJ2-3, with TRBD2 matching over 7 bases. V trimming: 0 bases; J trimming: 2 bases; junction bases outside the gene matches: 8. Germline V gives CDR1 GTSNPN, CDR2 SVGIG (reference sequence). This CDR3 has 16 residues. The DNA for the CDR3 is TGTGCCTGGAGTGTAGGTCTAGCGGTAAACACAGATACGCAGTATTTT. This translates into CAWSVGLAVNTDTQYF.

This chain links TRBV11-3 with TRBJ2-3; 11 positions match TRBD2. With 5 bases clipped from V and 6 bases from J, the junction kept 13 bases outside the gene matches. The CDR3 runs to 17 residues. CDR1 and CDR2 (germline): SGHNT, YENEEA. CDR3 loop: CASSGQTSGMATDTQYF. The DNA of the CDR3 is TGTGCCAGCAGCGGTCAGACTAGCGGGATGGCAACTGATACGCAGTATTTT.

The chain employs TRBV5-1 and TRBJ2-1; D is undetermined. V shed 2 bases and J shed 0 bases, with 9 bases lying between them. CDR1 SGHRS and CDR2 YFSETQ come from the germline V gene. The CDR3 is made up of 15 amino acids. CDR3 in DNA: TGCGCCAGCAGCTTCATTACGAGCTCCTACAATGAGCAGTTCTTC. It codes for CASSFITSSYNEQFF.

The genes are TRBV7-3 and TRBJ1-1; 7 nucleotides match TRBD1. Germline V gene data show CDR1 as SGHTA and CDR2 as FQGTGA. This CDR3 spans 15 amino acids. J was trimmed by 4 bases and V by 1 base; bases with no gene match: 6. CDR3 residues: CASSLMGRGATEAFF. The CDR3 nucleotides read TGTGCCAGCAGCTTAATGGGCAGGGGGGCCACTGAAGCTTTCTTT.

In its sample, this clone was seen once. V gene TRBV10-3 combines with J gene TRBJ2-7; no definite D call. CDR1 ENHRY and CDR2 SYGVKD come from the germline V gene. Trimming removed 6 bases from V and 4 bases from J, with 10 bases in between. CDR3 length: 12 amino acids. In nucleotides, the CDR3 is TGTGCCATCAGCAAGGACGGGTACGAGCAGTACTTC. Translating it yields CAISKDGYEQYF.

Points on this clone: The same CDR3 arises from other DNA sequences in this sample as well. The genes are TRBV5-1 and TRBJ2-5, with a possible D match to TRBD2 (6 bases). In germline, CDR1 is SGHRS, CDR2 YFSETQ. This CDR3 spans 14 amino acids. Between the trimmed V and J ends, which lost 0 bases and 5 bases, there was a span of 11 bases. CDR3 amino acids: CASSLAGLAETQYF. CDR3 coding DNA: TGCGCCAGCAGCTTGGCTGGTCTAGCGGAGACCCAGTACTTC.

A few counts support this clone. The chain uses TRBV10-3 and TRBJ1-1; weak D call: TRBD1 (5 bases). This CDR3 comprises 13 residues. Germline CDR1 ENHRY, CDR2 SYGVKD. With 7 bases removed from V and 5 bases from J, the gap between germline ends came to 14 bases. CDR3: CAITPEGRTEAFF. The DNA for the CDR3 is TGTGCCATCACCCCCGAGGGGCGAACTGAAGCTTTCTTT.

The genes are TRBV27 and TRBJ2-3; 8 bases match TRBD1. The CDR3 is 15 residues long. Germline loops: CDR1 MNHEY, CDR2 SMNVEV (reference sequence). V trimming: 2 bases; J trimming: 2 bases; junction bases outside the gene matches: 3. CDR3 sequence (DNA): TGTGCCAGCAGTTTACAGGGGGCCTCCACAGATACGCAGTATTTT. The encoded protein is CASSLQGASTDTQYF.